One and the same sample provided the 26 T cell receptor beta chains below, sequenced in a study of cytomegalovirus exposure and HLA in healthy donors. PCR employed 60 Vbeta and 13 Jbeta primers. TCRdb's copy holds only in-frame clones and misses some; the assay was immunoSEQ multiplex PCR. The sample contains 140,000 to 150,000 clones, around 78% of which appear only once. Input material: PBMCs. These receptors were taken from a woman aged 18-30 years in good health and CMV-seropositive.

J is TRBJ2-5 and V is TRBV18, with TRBD2 matching over 9 bases. Looked up from germline, CDR1 is KGHSH and CDR2 is LQKENI. V trimming: 2 bases; J trimming: 7 bases; junction bases outside the gene matches: 8. The CDR3 has 15 amino acids. CDR3 coding DNA: TGTGCCAGCTCACCAGAAAGAGTAGCGGGAGCGACCCAGTACTTC. Encoded protein: CASSPERVAGATQYF.

This clone was seen only once. The rearrangement links TRBV6-5 to TRBJ2-1, with TRBD2 identical over 11 bases. Germline V gene lookup returns CDR1 MNHEY and CDR2 SVGAGI. This CDR3 comprises 14 residues. Unmatched junction bases numbered 4, after V lost 3 bases and J lost 9 bases. CDR3 protein: CASSYSGGALEQFF. The CDR3 DNA is TGTGCCAGCAGTTATAGCGGGGGGGCCCTTGAGCAGTTCTTC.

In its sample, this clone was seen a few times. The chain employs TRBV10-3 and TRBJ1-1; 9 bases match TRBD1. V trimming: 11 bases; J trimming: 5 bases; junction bases outside the gene matches: 9. Germline V lookup: CDR1 ENHRY, CDR2 SYGVKD. The CDR3 covers 13 residues. The CDR3, as DNA: TGTGCCCACAGGGGACAGGGCGTGACTGAAGCTTTCTTT. Translated: CAHRGQGVTEAFF.

The genes are TRBV6-5 and TRBJ1-5; 10 positions agree with TRBD1. This CDR3 region has 14 residues. Germline assignment: CDR1 MNHEY and CDR2 SVGAGI. V shed 6 bases and J 5 bases; nucleotides not matched to a gene: 4. The DNA of the CDR3 is TGTGCCAGCAGCAGACAGGGGGCAGATCAGCCCCAGCATTTT. Amino acids: CASSRQGADQPQHF.

This sequence joins TRBV19 and TRBJ1-1; D gene ambiguous. Germline V CDR1 and CDR2: LNHDA, SQIVND (reference sequence). The CDR3 loop spans 12 amino acids. The ends were cut back, 8 bases at V and 5 bases at J, with 12 bases in the middle. This chain's CDR3 is CASRLGLTEAFF. The CDR3 nucleotides are TGTGCCAGTCGTCTCGGGTTGACTGAAGCTTTCTTT. The complete variable domain, with remaining parts taken from reference TRBV19 and TRBJ1-1, reads DGGITQSPKYLFRKEGQNVTLSCEQNLNHDAMYWYRQDPGQGLRLIYYSQIVNDFQKGDIAEGYSVSREKKESFPLTVTSAQKNPTAFYLCASRLGLTEAFFGQGTRLTVV.

The chain has TRBV21-1 and TRBJ1-6; the table's D gene call, TRBD1, was not cross checked with the DNA. TRBV21-1 is labeled a pseudogene. CDR3 length: 15 amino acids. CDR3: CAGSIKCGQYSPLHF. In nucleotides, the CDR3 is TGTGCCGGCAGCATAAAATGTGGGCAGTATTCACCCCTCCACTTT.

The chain employs TRBV5-4 and TRBJ2-2; TRBD2 might be the D (5 bases). Trimming stripped 5 bases from V and 7 bases from J, with 9 bases between. The CDR3 extends over 12 amino acids. Per germline, CDR1 SGHNT and CDR2 YYREEE (reference sequence). The CDR3 DNA follows: TGTGCCAGCAGACGAGCGGACGGGGAGCTGTTTTTT. Amino acids: CASRRADGELFF.

The chain's CDR3 is CASSQYGNQPQHF. CDR3 bases: TGTGCCAGCAGCCAGTACGGCAATCAGCCCCAGCATTTT. The J gene is TRBJ1-5, the V gene TRBV5-5, with no clear D. The germline V gene encodes CDR1 SGHKS and CDR2 YYEKEE (reference sequence). V was pared by 4 bases and J by 2 bases, with 7 bases between. This CDR3 has 13 amino acids.

This chain uses TRBV4-3 with TRBJ2-3; no clear D gene. V was cut by 1 base and J by 7 bases, with 9 bases left in between. Germline V gene sequence: CDR1 LGHNA, CDR2 YSLEER. The CDR3 runs to 13 residues. The CDR3 region is CASSQGQSNTQYF. CDR3 sequence (DNA): TGCGCCAGCAGCCAAGGCCAGTCAAATACGCAGTATTTT.

The V and J genes are TRBV29-1 and TRBJ2-5; the match to TRBD2 covers 7 bases. Unmatched junction bases numbered 11, after V lost 4 bases and J lost 0 bases. Per germline, CDR1 SQVTM and CDR2 ANQGSEA. This CDR3 spans 16 amino acids. CDR3 loop: CSVGVVRGRDQETQYF. DNA for the CDR3: TGCAGCGTTGGGGTCGTCCGGGGGAGGGACCAAGAGACCCAGTACTTC.

This clone has just a few counts. This rearrangement joins TRBV18 to TRBJ2-7; D is unresolved. The CDR3 runs 13 residues. Germline CDR1 and CDR2: KGHSH and LQKENI. The V gene lost 4 bases and the J gene lost 6 bases, with 13 bases spanning the gap. CDR3 loop: CASSQTGLLEQYF. The DNA for the CDR3 is TGTGCCAGCTCACAAACCGGTCTTCTCGAGCAGTACTTC. The full variable domain, with the rest looked up from reference TRBV18 and TRBJ2-7, is NAGVMQNPRHLVRRRGQEARLRCSPMKGHSHVYWYRQLPEEGLKFMVYLQKENIIDESGMPKERFSAEFPKEGPSILRIQQVVRGDSAAYFCASSQTGLLEQYFGPGTRLTVT.

This chain uses TRBV5-1 with TRBJ2-1; 7 bases align to TRBD1. After removal of 1 base from V and 2 bases from J, the junction contained 3 bases not matched to a gene. There are 15 residues in the CDR3. The germline V gene encodes CDR1 SGHRS and CDR2 YFSETQ. CDR3 sequence reads: CASSLWQGAYNEQFF. Written as DNA, the CDR3 is TGCGCCAGCAGCTTGTGGCAGGGGGCCTACAATGAGCAGTTCTTC.

The V call is TRBV6-4, the J call TRBJ2-3; 7 bases match TRBD1. The CDR3 covers 14 residues. After removal of 4 bases from V and 3 bases from J, the junction contained 4 bases not matched to a gene. Per the germline V gene, CDR1 is MRHNA and CDR2 is SNTAGT. CDR3 residues: CASSGTGETDTQYF. Here the CDR3 DNA reads TGTGCCAGCAGTGGCACAGGGGAAACAGATACGCAGTATTTT.

This clone was observed a single time. This chain joins TRBV7-6 and TRBJ1-2; TRBD1 matches at 11 bases. The ends lost 5 bases at V and 7 bases at J; junction bases unmatched: 12. The length of the CDR3 is 16 residues. From germline, CDR1 is SGHVS and CDR2 FNYEAQ. The CDR3 coding sequence is TGTGCCAGCAGCCCAGGGACAGGGGGACTATTGAGTGGCTACACCTTC. Translation: CASSPGTGGLLSGYTF.

V gene TRBV6-4 combines with J gene TRBJ2-3; 9 nucleotides match TRBD1. The CDR3 runs 14 residues. V was clipped by 4 bases and J by 2 bases; unmatched bases: 1. The germline V gene has CDR1 MRHNA and CDR2 SNTAGT. The DNA of the CDR3 is TGTGCCAGCAGTGGGACAGGGGACACAGATACGCAGTATTTT. It encodes CASSGTGDTDTQYF.

V gene TRBV5-3 combines with J gene TRBJ2-3, with 8 bases lining up with TRBD1. TRBV5-3 is known as an ORF, though its function is uncertain. V dropped 8 bases and J dropped 3; count of bases not matched to a gene: 8. The CDR3 length is 14 residues. Written as DNA, the CDR3 is TGTGCCAGTGACAGGGGTAACTTGACAGATACGCAGTATTTT. Protein: CASDRGNLTDTQYF.

V gene TRBV9 combines with J gene TRBJ2-3; unclear D gene. CDR1 and CDR2 from the germline V gene are SGDLS and YYNGEE. Trimming removed 0 bases at V and 3 bases at J, with 8 bases between. The CDR3 has 14 residues. Here the CDR3 DNA reads TGTGCCAGCAGCGTAGTATCGAGTACAGATACGCAGTATTTT. Its translation: CASSVVSSTDTQYF.

A word on this clone: Other DNA sequences in this specimen translate into the identical CDR3. V is TRBV6-5 and J is TRBJ2-5, with 13 bases matching TRBD2. V was pared by 2 bases and J by 3 bases, with 3 bases of the junction left unmatched. CDR3 length equals 16 residues. The germline gives CDR1 MNHEY, CDR2 SVGAGI. The CDR3 DNA follows: TGTGCCAGCAGTTACCGGGGACTAGCGGGGAAAGAGACCCAGTACTTC. It specifies CASSYRGLAGKETQYF.

The V gene is TRBV7-9, the J gene TRBJ2-3, with 14 bases fitting TRBD2. The CDR3 runs 14 residues. Germline loops: CDR1 SEHNR, CDR2 FQNEAQ (reference sequence). Trimming took 5 bases from V and 8 from J; bases not matched to a gene: 3. This CDR3 reads CASSPGTSGGTQYF. Here the CDR3 DNA reads TGTGCCAGCAGCCCAGGGACTAGCGGGGGTACGCAGTATTTT.

The chain employs TRBV28 and TRBJ2-7, with 10 bases matching TRBD2. Germline-derived CDR1 and CDR2 are MDHEN and SYDVKM. Losses at the gene ends were 3 bases for V and 0 bases for J; bases not matched to a gene: 8. The CDR3 loop spans 17 amino acids. DNA of the CDR3: TGTGCCAGCAGTTTGGATCTAGCGGGGGTTTTCTCCTACGAGCAGTACTTC. The encoded protein is CASSLDLAGVFSYEQYF.

The gene calls are TRBV18 and TRBJ1-4; D is possibly TRBD1 (5 bases). Looked up from germline, CDR1 is KGHSH and CDR2 is LQKENI. V was cut by 4 bases and J by 0 bases, with 9 bases left in between. This CDR3 contains 15 residues. Here the CDR3 reads CASSRDRTTNEKLFF. As DNA, the CDR3 is TGTGCCAGCTCACGTGACAGAACAACTAATGAAAAACTGTTTTTT.

The chain joins TRBV5-1 to TRBJ1-6; 9 nucleotides line up with TRBD1. This CDR3 region has 18 residues. V lost 6 bases, J lost 7 bases, and 17 bases stayed unmatched. From germline, CDR1 is SGHRS and CDR2 YFSETQ. This CDR3 reads CASTPGPGTGSKNSPLHF. CDR3 DNA: TGCGCCAGCACACCCGGGCCGGGGACAGGGAGTAAAAATTCACCCCTCCACTTT.

The chain is built from TRBV7-9 and TRBJ1-1; 7 nucleotides match TRBD1. The CDR3 runs to 18 residues. The V and J ends lost 3 bases and 0 bases, in that order; junction bases with no gene match: 13. Germline CDR1 and CDR2: SEHNR and FQNEAQ (reference sequence). CDR3 amino acids: CASSFTGGTESMNTEAFF. The CDR3 region has the DNA TGTGCCAGCAGCTTTACGGGTGGGACAGAATCAATGAACACTGAAGCTTTCTTT.

J is TRBJ2-1 and V is TRBV27; TRBD2 matches at 10 bases. The CDR3 consists of 17 residues. The germline CDR1 and CDR2 sequences are MNHEY and SMNVEV (reference sequence). V shed 0 bases and J 4 bases; nucleotides not matched to a gene: 6. CDR3 nucleotide sequence: TGTGCCAGCAGTTTATCGACTAGCGGGTCAAATTACAATGAGCAGTTCTTC. Residues: CASSLSTSGSNYNEQFF.

V usage is TRBV5-1 and J usage is TRBJ1-1, with D uncertain. Germline V gene data show CDR1 as SGHRS and CDR2 as YFSETQ. The CDR3 runs to 14 residues. V dropped 0 bases and J dropped 1 base, with 7 bases sitting between them. The CDR3 DNA reads as TGCGCCAGCAGCTTGGGCGGTAGGAACACTGAAGCTTTCTTT. Translating it yields CASSLGGRNTEAFF. Filled out from reference TRBV5-1 and TRBJ1-1, the complete variable domain reads KAGVTQTPRYLIKTRGQQVTLSCSPISGHRSVSWYQQTPGQGLQFLFEYFSETQRNKGNFPGRFSGRQFSNSRSEMNVSTLELGDSALYLCASSLGGRNTEAFFGQGTRLTVV.

This rearrangement joins TRBV6-1 to TRBJ2-2, with 7 bases lining up with TRBD2. The CDR3 spans 15 residues. Germline assignment: CDR1 MNHNS and CDR2 SASEGT. The J segment lost 6 bases and the V segment lost 7 bases, leaving 11 bases of the junction unmatched. This CDR3 is CASIRGGSGSGELFF. In nucleotides, the CDR3 is TGTGCCAGCATCCGAGGTGGTAGCGGGTCCGGGGAGCTGTTTTTT.